A single sample gave rise to the 21 T cell receptor beta chains below, sequenced in a study of regulatory T cells in long-lasting Graves disease (dated by TCRdb to 2020 to 2023). The library was produced with multiplex PCR. Sequencing relied on an Illumina HiSeq 4000. iRepertoire HTBI primers and Arm-PCR amplification of CDR3 regions were used to construct TCR beta libraries. TCRdb trimmed the raw reads at Q25, called clones with MiXCR and kept productive beta chains. Duplicate CDR3 protein sequences are folded into a single record with the most common DNA and genes. The table for this sample lists about 470,000 distinct CDR3 sequences; 15% to 20% of them were counted only once. 10% to 15% of the sample rests with the top ten. What the time point label conveys for this sample: newly diagnosed GD, antithyroid drugs for less than 3 months. RNA was extracted from PBMCs in TRIzol for both TCR sequencing and RNA sequencing.

These data were also reused for a study on T cells in Graves' hyperthyroidism and ophthalmopathy.

The sequences come from peripheral blood mononuclear cells (PBMCs), collected at new diagnosis, from a patient treated with antithyroid drugs. These receptors were taken from a man aged 40-50 years with Graves disease. Donor details come from another sample of the same person, matched by shared clones.

This clonotype turned up a few times. The chain uses TRBV29-1 and TRBJ2-7; D call uncertain. Germline V lookup: CDR1 SQVTM, CDR2 ANQGSEA. This CDR3 has 10 amino acids. V gave up 4 bases and J gave up 4 bases, with 5 bases separating them. This CDR3 reads CSVGEYEQYF. CDR3 sequence (DNA): TGCAGCGTTGGAGAATACGAGCAGTACTTC.

This clonotype was counted many times. The rearrangement links TRBV11-3 to TRBJ1-2, with D maybe TRBD1 (6 bases). The V and J ends lost 5 bases and 5 bases respectively, with 18 bases between them. This CDR3 has 15 residues. CDR1 is SGHNT, CDR2 YENEEA, per germline. The CDR3 coding sequence is TGTGCCAGCAGCGGACCGGGCCTCCAGGGGTATGGCTACACCTTC. Translated, it gives CASSGPGLQGYGYTF.

This clonotype came up many times. The chain links TRBV28 to TRBJ2-1; D may be TRBD2 (6 bases). The CDR3 sequence is 14 residues long. Germline values: CDR1 MDHEN, CDR2 SYDVKM. Trimming took off 4 bases at V and 5 bases at J, with 12 bases between the two ends. The chain's CDR3 is CASSSYGLNNEQFF. The CDR3 DNA sequence: TGTGCCAGCAGTTCCTACGGACTAAACAATGAGCAGTTCTTC. Full variable domain (rest looked up from reference TRBV28 and TRBJ2-1): DVKVTQSSRYLVKRTGEKVFLECVQDMDHENMFWYRQDPGLGLRLIYFSYDVKMKEKGDIPEGYSVSREKKERFSLILESASTNQTSMYLCASSSYGLNNEQFFGPGTRLTVL.

In this sample, this clonotype turned up a few times. The rearrangement uses TRBV6-2 or TRBV6-3 and TRBJ1-5; D perhaps matches TRBD1 (6 bases). The CDR3 runs 14 residues. The V gene lost 5 bases and the J gene lost 6 bases, with 14 bases spanning the gap. Germline CDR1 is MNHEY and CDR2 is SVGEGT. CDR3 coding DNA: TGTGCCAGCAGTCGTACAGGGTCGGGTCAGCCCCAGCATTTT. It translates to CASSRTGSGQPQHF.

Many counts were recorded for this clonotype. This sequence joins TRBV11-2 and TRBJ2-1; the D is unclear. V dropped 3 bases and J dropped 8 bases, with 5 bases sitting between them. Germline V gene lookup returns CDR1 SGHAT and CDR2 FQNNGV. This CDR3 region has 11 residues. CDR3 residues: CASSLFDEQFF. The CDR3, as DNA: TGTGCCAGCAGCTTGTTCGATGAGCAGTTCTTC.

This clonotype was recorded a few times. The chain employs TRBV29-1 and TRBJ2-2; D might be TRBD2 (5 bases). Deletions cut 4 bases from V and 1 base from J, with 10 bases between. CDR1 and CDR2 (germline): SQVTM, ANQGSEA. This CDR3 contains 14 residues. In nucleotides, the CDR3 is TGCAGCGTTGTCTCGGCGGGGAACACCGGGGAGCTGTTTTTT. As protein: CSVVSAGNTGELFF.

This clonotype appeared many times. The V gene is TRBV11-3, the J gene TRBJ2-3; 10 bases map to TRBD2. V gave up 3 bases and J gave up 2 bases; unmatched junction bases: 8. This CDR3 region has 17 residues. Germline V lookup: CDR1 SGHNT, CDR2 YENEEA. CDR3 bases: TGTGCCAGCAGCTTTAAGGCTAGCGGGAGTCCCACAGATACGCAGTATTTT. As protein: CASSFKASGSPTDTQYF.

Comment on this clonotype: A much larger clone is a single base away; this may be a read error. This chain joins TRBV14 and TRBJ2-5; TRBD2 matches 10 bases. CDR1 SGHDN and CDR2 FVKESK come from the germline V gene. This CDR3 spans 18 amino acids. DNA of the CDR3: TGTGCCAGCAGCCAAGGAGCACTAGCGGGAAGCAACCAAGAGACCCAGTGCTTC. Translating gives CASSQGALAGSNQETQCF.

This clonotype turned up a few times. The CDR3 reads CASSYAGYGNTIYF. The CDR3 nucleotides read TGTGCCAGCAGTTACGCAGGTTATGGAAACACCATATATTTT. V and J are TRBV6-2 or TRBV6-3 and TRBJ1-3; D call uncertain. Trimming removed 2 bases at V and 3 bases at J, with 8 bases between. The CDR3 runs to 14 residues. CDR1 MNHEY and CDR2 SVGEGT come from the germline V gene.

This clonotype showed up just a few times. V gene TRBV4-2 combines with J gene TRBJ2-4, with TRBD2 identical over 7 bases. J gave up 2 bases and V 4 bases, and 14 bases lay outside the gene matches. The CDR3 has 18 residues. CDR1 is LGHNA and CDR2 is YNFKEQ in the germline V gene. This CDR3 is CASSPSPTASGTKNIQYF. In DNA, the CDR3 is TGTGCCAGCAGCCCCTCCCCAACGGCTAGCGGAACCAAAAACATTCAGTACTTC.

This clonotype came up a few times. CDR3: CASSFSGTRSSTDTQYF. CDR3 nucleotides: TGTGCCAGCAGCTTTAGCGGGACCCGGTCTAGCACAGATACGCAGTATTTT. The chain employs TRBV7-9 and TRBJ2-3; 8 bases line up with TRBD2. This CDR3 has 17 residues. After removal of 3 bases from V and 0 bases from J, the junction contained 8 bases not matched to a gene. Germline CDR1 reads SEHNR; CDR2 reads FQNEAQ (reference sequence).

The chain has TRBV6-1 and TRBJ1-1, with no clear D. The CDR3 is 12 amino acids. Germline assignment: CDR1 MNHNS and CDR2 SASEGT. With 5 bases removed from V and 1 base from J, the gap between germline ends came to 5 bases. The CDR3 reads CASSRKNTEAFF. CDR3 DNA sequence: TGTGCCAGCAGTCGCAAGAACACTGAAGCTTTCTTT.

Details on this clonotype: With a much larger clone just one base away, this may be a read error. J is TRBJ2-1 and V is TRBV7-2, with 7 nucleotides matching TRBD2. The CDR3 contains 13 residues. CDR1 is SGHTA, CDR2 FQGNSA, per germline. In nucleotides, the CDR3 is TGTGCCAGCAGATTAGGACTAGTGGGTGAGCAGTTCTTC. It is translated as CASRLGLVGEQFF.

This clonotype was seen at least ten times. The CDR3 nucleotides read TGCAGTGCTAGAGTGGCTTCTGGGGATCCCTACGAGCAGTACTTC. Its protein product is CSARVASGDPYEQYF. V usage is TRBV20-1 and J usage is TRBJ2-7; no clear D. This CDR3 is built from 15 residues. Trimming took off 1 base at V and 2 bases at J, with 15 bases between the two ends. The germline gives CDR1 DFQATT, CDR2 SNEGSKA (reference sequence).

The rearrangement uses TRBV14 and TRBJ2-2, with no clear D. The germline V gene has CDR1 SGHDN and CDR2 FVKESK. V gave up 3 bases and J gave up 2 bases, with 10 bases separating them. The CDR3 length is 15 residues. The CDR3 here is CASSQRLGNTGELFF. DNA for the CDR3: TGTGCCAGCAGCCAGAGACTGGGAAACACCGGGGAGCTGTTTTTT.

In this sample, this clonotype turned up a few times. The chain joins TRBV5-1 to TRBJ2-5; no clear D gene. Trimming removed 7 bases from V and 1 base from J, with 17 bases in between. This CDR3 has 15 amino acids. Germline loops: CDR1 SGHRS, CDR2 YFSETQ. The CDR3 protein is CASSAVGSIQETQYF. For the CDR3, the DNA is TGCGCCAGCTCCGCCGTTGGGTCAATCCAAGAGACCCAGTACTTC.

This clonotype was found many times. The V gene is TRBV11-2, the J gene TRBJ2-5; TRBD1 agrees at 8 bases. V dropped 6 bases and J dropped 5; count of bases not matched to a gene: 8. The CDR3 has 14 amino acids. Germline lookup yields CDR1 SGHAT and CDR2 FQNNGV. CDR3 bases: TGTGCCAGCAGACTACCAGGGGGCTCGGAGACCCAGTACTTC. Its translation: CASRLPGGSETQYF.

There are many counts of this clonotype. V usage is TRBV12-3 or TRBV12-4 and J usage is TRBJ2-1; 13 bases are a match to TRBD2. This CDR3 has 17 amino acids. The V gene end was trimmed by 1 base and the J gene end by 3 bases; junction bases not matched to a gene: 3. In nucleotides, the CDR3 is TGTGCCAGCAGTTTAGGGACTAGCGGGAGTTACTACAATGAGCAGTTCTTC. As protein: CASSLGTSGSYYNEQFF.

In this sample, this clonotype turned up many times. The chain uses TRBV20-1 and TRBJ2-7; 8 positions match TRBD2. This CDR3 is built from 16 residues. Per germline, CDR1 DFQATT and CDR2 SNEGSKA (reference sequence). V trimming: 1 base; J trimming: 6 bases; junction bases outside the gene matches: 14. The CDR3 is CSARGGLTGGPFEQYF. The CDR3 coding sequence is TGCAGTGCTAGAGGTGGATTGACGGGAGGGCCTTTCGAGCAGTACTTC.

J is TRBJ2-7 and V is TRBV7-9; TRBD1 matches at 11 bases. V lost 5 bases, J lost 3 bases, and 9 bases stayed unmatched. Per germline, CDR1 SEHNR and CDR2 FQNEAQ (reference sequence). CDR3 length: 16 residues. The CDR3, as DNA: TGTGCCAGCAGCGGAGGGGACAGGGGGGAGGACTACGAGCAGTACTTC. Translated: CASSGGDRGEDYEQYF. Combining the CDR3 with reference TRBV7-9 and TRBJ2-7 gives the whole variable domain DTGVSQNPRHKITKRGQNVTFRCDPISEHNRLYWYRQTLGQGPEFLTYFQNEAQLEKSRLLSDRFSAERPKGSFSTLEIQRTEQGDSAMYLCASSGGDRGEDYEQYFGPGTRLTVT.

This clonotype came up many times. CDR3 amino acids: CASSLSFQGSYEQYF. The CDR3 DNA sequence: TGTGCCAGCAGCTTAAGTTTTCAGGGCTCCTACGAGCAGTACTTC. The rearrangement links TRBV7-2 to TRBJ2-7; the D gene is possibly TRBD1 (5 bases). The V end lost 2 bases, the J end lost 0 bases, and 11 bases lay between the germline ends. This CDR3 is built from 15 residues. Germline assignment: CDR1 SGHTA and CDR2 FQGNSA.